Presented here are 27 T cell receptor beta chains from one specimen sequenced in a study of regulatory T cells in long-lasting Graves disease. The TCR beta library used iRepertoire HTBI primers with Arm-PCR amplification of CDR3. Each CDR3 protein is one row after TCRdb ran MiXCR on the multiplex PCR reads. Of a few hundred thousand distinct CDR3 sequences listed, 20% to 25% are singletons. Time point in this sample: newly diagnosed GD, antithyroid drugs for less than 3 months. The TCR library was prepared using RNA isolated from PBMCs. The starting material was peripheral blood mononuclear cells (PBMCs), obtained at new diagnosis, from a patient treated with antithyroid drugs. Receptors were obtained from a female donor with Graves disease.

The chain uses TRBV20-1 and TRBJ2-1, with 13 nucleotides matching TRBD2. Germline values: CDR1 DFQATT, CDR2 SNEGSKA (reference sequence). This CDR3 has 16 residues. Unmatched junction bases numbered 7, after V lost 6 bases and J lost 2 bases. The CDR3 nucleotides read TGCAGTGCCACCGGGACTAGCGGGGACCCCTACAATGAGCAGTTCTTC. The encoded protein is CSATGTSGDPYNEQFF.

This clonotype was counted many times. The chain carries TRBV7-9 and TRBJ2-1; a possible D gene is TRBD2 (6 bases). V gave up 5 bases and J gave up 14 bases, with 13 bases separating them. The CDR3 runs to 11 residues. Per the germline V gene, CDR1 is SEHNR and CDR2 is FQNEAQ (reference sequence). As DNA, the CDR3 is TGTGCCAGCAGCCCCCGACTAGAGGAGTTCTTC. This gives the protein CASSPRLEEFF.

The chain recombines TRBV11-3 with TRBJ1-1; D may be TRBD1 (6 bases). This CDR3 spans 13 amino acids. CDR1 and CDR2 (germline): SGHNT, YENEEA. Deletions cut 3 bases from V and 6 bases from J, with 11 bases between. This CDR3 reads CASSFDRHSEAFF. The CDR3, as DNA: TGTGCCAGCAGCTTTGACAGGCACTCTGAAGCTTTCTTT.

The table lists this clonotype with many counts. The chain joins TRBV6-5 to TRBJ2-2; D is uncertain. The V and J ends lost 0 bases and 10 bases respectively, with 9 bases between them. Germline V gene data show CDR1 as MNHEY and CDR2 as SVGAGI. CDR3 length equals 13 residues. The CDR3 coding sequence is TGTGCCAGCAGTTACTCGAATGTCAAGGAGCTGTTTTTT. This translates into CASSYSNVKELFF.

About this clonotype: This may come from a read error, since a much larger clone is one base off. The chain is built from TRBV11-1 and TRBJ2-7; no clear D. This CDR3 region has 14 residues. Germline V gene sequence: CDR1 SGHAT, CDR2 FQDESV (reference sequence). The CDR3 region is CASSLAVGPETQHF. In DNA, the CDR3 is TGTGCCAGCAGCTTAGCGGTAGGGCCGGAGACCCAGCACTTC. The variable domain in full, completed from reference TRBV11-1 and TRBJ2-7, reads EAEVAQSPRYKITEKSQAVAFWCDPISGHATLYWYRQILGQGPELLVQFQDESVVDDSQLPKDRFSAERLKGVDSTLKIQPAELGDSAMYLCASSLAVGPETQHFGPGTRLTVT.

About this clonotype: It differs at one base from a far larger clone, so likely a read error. The CDR3 DNA reads as TGTGCCAGCAGCTTAAAATCGGCGGGGGCCTATCAAGGGACCCAGTACTTC. Protein product: CASSLKSAGAYQGTQYF. The chain couples TRBV7-2 to TRBJ2-1; weak D call: TRBD2 (7 bases). The end of the DNA aligns better with TRBJ2-5, so the J call may be wrong. Germline V gene data show CDR1 as SGHTA and CDR2 as FQGNSA. CDR3 length: 17 residues.

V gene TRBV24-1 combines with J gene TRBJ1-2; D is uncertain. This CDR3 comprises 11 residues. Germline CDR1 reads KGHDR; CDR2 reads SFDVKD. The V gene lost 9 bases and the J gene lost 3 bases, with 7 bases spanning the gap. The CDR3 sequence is CATSADYGYTF. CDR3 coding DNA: TGTGCCACCTCGGCGGACTATGGCTACACCTTC.

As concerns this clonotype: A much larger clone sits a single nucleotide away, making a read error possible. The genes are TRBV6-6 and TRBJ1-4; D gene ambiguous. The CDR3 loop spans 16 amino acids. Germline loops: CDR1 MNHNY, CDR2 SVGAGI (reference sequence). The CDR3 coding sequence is TGTGCCAGCAGTTACTCGTCGGAGGCAACTAATGAAAAACCGTTTTTT. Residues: CASSYSSEATNEKPFF.

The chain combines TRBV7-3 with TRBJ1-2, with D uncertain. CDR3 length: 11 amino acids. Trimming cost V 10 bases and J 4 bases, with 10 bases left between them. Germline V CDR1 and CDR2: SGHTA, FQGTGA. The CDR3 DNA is TGTGCCACCCACCCCGGCTATGGCTACACCTTC. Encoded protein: CATHPGYGYTF.

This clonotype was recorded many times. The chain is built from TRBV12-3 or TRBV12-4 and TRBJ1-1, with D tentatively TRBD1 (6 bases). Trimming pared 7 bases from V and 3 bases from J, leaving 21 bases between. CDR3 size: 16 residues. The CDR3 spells CASINTRGSGDTEAFF. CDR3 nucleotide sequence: TGTGCCAGCATTAATACCAGGGGAAGTGGTGACACTGAAGCTTTCTTT.

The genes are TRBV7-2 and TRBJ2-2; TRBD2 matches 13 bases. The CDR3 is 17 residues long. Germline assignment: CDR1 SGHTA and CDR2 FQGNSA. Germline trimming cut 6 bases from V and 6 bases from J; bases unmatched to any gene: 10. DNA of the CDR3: TGTGCCAGCAGTTCAGGGACTAGCGGGATCAGCGCCGGGGAGCTGTTTTTT. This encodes CASSSGTSGISAGELFF.

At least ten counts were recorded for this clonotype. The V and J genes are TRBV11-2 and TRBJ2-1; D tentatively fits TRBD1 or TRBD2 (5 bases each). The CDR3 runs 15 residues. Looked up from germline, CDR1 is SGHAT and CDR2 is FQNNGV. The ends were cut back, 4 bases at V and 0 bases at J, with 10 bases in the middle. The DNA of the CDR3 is TGTGCCAGCAGCTCAATTGGGGGCTCCTACAATGAGCAGTTCTTC. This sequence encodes CASSSIGGSYNEQFF.

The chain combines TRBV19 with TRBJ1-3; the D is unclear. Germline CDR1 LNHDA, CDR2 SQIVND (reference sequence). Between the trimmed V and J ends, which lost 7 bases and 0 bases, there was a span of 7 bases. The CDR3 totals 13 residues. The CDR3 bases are TGTGCCAGTATGGTCCTCTCTGGAAACACCATATATTTT. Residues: CASMVLSGNTIYF.

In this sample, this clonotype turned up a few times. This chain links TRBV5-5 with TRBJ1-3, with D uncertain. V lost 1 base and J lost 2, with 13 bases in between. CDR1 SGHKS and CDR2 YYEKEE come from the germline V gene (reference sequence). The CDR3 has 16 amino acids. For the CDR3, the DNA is TGTGCCAGCAGCTTGCCACAACCTGTTGCTGGAAACACCATATATTTT. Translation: CASSLPQPVAGNTIYF. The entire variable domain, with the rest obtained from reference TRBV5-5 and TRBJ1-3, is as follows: DAGVTQSPTHLIKTRGQQVTLRCSPISGHKSVSWYQQVLGQGPQFIFQYYEKEERGRGNFPDRFSARQFPNYSSELNVNALLLGDSALYLCASSLPQPVAGNTIYFGEGSWLTVV.

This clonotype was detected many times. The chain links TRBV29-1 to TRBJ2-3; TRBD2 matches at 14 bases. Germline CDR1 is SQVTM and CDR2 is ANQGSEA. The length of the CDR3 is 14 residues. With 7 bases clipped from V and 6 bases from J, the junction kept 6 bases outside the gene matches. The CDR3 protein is CSAGTSGSRDTQYF. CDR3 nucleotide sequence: TGCAGCGCCGGGACTAGCGGGAGTAGGGATACGCAGTATTTT.

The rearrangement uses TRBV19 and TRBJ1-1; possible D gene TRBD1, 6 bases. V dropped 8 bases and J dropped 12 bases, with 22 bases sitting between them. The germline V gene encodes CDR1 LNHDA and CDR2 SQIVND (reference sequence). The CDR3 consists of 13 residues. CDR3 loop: CASGKGGDRRSFF. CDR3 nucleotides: TGTGCCAGTGGAAAAGGGGGGGATAGAAGATCTTTCTTT.

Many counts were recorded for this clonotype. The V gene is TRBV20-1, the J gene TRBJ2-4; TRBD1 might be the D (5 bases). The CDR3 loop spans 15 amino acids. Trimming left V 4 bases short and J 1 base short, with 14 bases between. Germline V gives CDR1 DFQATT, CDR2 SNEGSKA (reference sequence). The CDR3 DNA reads TGCAGTGCTAAAGACAGCGCCGTCGCCAAAAACATTCAGTACTTC. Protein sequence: CSAKDSAVAKNIQYF.

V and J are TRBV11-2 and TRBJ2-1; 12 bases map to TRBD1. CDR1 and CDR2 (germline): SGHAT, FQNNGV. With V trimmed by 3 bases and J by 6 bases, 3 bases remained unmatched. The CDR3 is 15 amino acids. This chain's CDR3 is CASSLRGQGANEQFF. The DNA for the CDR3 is TGTGCCAGCAGCTTGAGGGGACAGGGGGCCAATGAGCAGTTCTTC. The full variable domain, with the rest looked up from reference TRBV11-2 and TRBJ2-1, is EAGVAQSPRYKIIEKRQSVAFWCNPISGHATLYWYQQILGQGPKLLIQFQNNGVVDDSQLPKDRFSAERLKGVDSTLKIQPAKLEDSAVYLCASSLRGQGANEQFFGPGTRLTVL.

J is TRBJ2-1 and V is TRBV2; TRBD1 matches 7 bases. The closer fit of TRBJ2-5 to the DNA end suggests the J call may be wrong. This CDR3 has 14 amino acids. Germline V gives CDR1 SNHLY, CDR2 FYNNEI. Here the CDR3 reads CASSDTGAPETQYF. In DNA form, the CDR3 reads TGTGCCAGCAGTGACACAGGGGCCCCGGAGACCCAGTACTTC.

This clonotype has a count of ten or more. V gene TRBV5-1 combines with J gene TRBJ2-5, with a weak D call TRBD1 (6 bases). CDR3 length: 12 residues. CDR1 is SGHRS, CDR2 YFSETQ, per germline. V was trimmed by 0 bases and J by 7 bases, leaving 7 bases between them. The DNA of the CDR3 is TGCGCCAGCAGCTTGGTAGGGGGGACCCAGTACTTC. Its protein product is CASSLVGGTQYF.

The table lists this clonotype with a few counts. In DNA, the CDR3 is TGTGCCAGCAGACTGGGTAGCGGTACCTACGAGCAGTACTTC. Amino acid sequence: CASRLGSGTYEQYF. This chain connects TRBV6-1 to TRBJ2-7; weak D call: TRBD2 (6 bases). V lost 6 bases and J 2 bases, leaving 14 bases between the germline ends. This CDR3 spans 14 amino acids. From germline, CDR1 is MNHNS and CDR2 SASEGT.

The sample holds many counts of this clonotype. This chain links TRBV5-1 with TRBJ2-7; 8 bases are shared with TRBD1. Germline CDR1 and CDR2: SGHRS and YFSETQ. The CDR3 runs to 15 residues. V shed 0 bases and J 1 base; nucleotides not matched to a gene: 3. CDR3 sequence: CASSLAGTGSYEQYF. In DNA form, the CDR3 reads TGCGCCAGCAGCTTGGCTGGGACAGGATCCTACGAGCAGTACTTC. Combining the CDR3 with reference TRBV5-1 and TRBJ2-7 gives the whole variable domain KAGVTQTPRYLIKTRGQQVTLSCSPISGHRSVSWYQQTPGQGLQFLFEYFSETQRNKGNFPGRFSGRQFSNSRSEMNVSTLELGDSALYLCASSLAGTGSYEQYFGPGTRLTVT.

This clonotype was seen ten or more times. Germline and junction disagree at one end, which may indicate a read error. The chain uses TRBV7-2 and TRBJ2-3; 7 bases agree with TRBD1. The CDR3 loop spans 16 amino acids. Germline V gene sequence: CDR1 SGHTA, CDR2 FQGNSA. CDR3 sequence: CASSQQWGQSMDTQYF. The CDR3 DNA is TGCGCCAGCAGCCAACAATGGGGACAGTCTATGGATACGCAGTATTTT.

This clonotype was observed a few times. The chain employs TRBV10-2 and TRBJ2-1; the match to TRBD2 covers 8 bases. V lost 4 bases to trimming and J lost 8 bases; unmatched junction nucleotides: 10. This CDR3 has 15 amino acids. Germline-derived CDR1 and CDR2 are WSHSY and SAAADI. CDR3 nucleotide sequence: TGCGCCAGCAGTGCGCTCAGCGGGGGTGGGGATGAGCAGTTCTTC. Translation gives CASSALSGGGDEQFF.

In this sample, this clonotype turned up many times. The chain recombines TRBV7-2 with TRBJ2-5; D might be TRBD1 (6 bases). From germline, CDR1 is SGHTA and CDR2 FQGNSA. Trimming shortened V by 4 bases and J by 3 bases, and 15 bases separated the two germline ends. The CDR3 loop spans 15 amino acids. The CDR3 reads CASSYQAGAKETQYF. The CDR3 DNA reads TGTGCCAGCAGCTACCAGGCAGGGGCCAAAGAGACCCAGTACTTC.

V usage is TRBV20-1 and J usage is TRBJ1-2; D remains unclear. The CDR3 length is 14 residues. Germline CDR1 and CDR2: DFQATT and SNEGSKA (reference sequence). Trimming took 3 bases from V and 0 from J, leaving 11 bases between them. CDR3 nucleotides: TGCAGTGCTAGTATGCAGATAGCTAACTATGGCTACACCTTC. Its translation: CSASMQIANYGYTF.

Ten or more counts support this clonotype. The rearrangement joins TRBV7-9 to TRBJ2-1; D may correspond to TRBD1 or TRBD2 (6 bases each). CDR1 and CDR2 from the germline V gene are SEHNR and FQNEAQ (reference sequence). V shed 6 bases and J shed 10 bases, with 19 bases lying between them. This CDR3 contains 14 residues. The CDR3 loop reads CASRTGQKSGEQFF. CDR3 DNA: TGTGCCAGCAGGACCGGACAGAAAAGCGGGGAGCAGTTCTTC.